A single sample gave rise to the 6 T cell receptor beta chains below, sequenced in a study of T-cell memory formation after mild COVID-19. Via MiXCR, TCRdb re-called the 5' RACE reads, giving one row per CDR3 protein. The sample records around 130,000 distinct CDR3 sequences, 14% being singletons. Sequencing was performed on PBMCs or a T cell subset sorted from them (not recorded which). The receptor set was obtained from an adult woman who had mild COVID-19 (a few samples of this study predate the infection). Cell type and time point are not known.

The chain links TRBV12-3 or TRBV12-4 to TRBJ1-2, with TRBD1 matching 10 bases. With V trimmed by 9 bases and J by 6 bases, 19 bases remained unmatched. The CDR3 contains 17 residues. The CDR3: CASQGGQGMVRLDGYTF. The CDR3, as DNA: TGTGCCAGTCAAGGGGGACAGGGGATGGTGCGTCTGGATGGCTACACCTTC.

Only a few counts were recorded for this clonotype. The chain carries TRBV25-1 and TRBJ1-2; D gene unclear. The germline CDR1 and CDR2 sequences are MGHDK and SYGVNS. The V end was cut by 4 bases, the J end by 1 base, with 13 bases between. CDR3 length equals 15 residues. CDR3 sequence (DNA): TGTGCCAGCAGTGGAGTTCAGGAAAATAACTATGGCTACACCTTC. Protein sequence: CASSGVQENNYGYTF.

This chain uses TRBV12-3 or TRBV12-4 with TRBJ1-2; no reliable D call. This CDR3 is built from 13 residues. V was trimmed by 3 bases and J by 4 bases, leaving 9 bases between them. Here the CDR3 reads CASSFSGFYGYTF. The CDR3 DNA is TGTGCCAGCAGTTTTTCTGGGTTCTATGGCTACACCTTC.

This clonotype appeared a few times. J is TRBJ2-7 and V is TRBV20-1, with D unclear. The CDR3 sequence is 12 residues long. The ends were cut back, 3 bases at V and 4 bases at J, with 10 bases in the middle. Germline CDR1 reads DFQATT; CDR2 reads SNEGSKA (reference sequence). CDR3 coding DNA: TGCAGTGCTAGCGCGGCAGCTTACGAGCAGTACTTC. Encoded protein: CSASAAAYEQYF.

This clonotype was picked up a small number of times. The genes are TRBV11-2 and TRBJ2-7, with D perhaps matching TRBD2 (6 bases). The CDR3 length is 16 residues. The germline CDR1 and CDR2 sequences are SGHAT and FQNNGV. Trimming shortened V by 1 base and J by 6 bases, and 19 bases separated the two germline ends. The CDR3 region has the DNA TGTGCCAGCAGCTTAGGCGGGACTCCCTGGGGTAGCGAGCAGTACTTC. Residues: CASSLGGTPWGSEQYF.

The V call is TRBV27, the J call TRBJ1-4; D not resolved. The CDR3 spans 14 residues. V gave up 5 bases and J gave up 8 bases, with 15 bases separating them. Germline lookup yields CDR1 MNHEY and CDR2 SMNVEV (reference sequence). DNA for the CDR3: TGTGCCAGCAGTCACGGACGTGCTGGCGAAAAACTGTTTTTT. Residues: CASSHGRAGEKLFF.